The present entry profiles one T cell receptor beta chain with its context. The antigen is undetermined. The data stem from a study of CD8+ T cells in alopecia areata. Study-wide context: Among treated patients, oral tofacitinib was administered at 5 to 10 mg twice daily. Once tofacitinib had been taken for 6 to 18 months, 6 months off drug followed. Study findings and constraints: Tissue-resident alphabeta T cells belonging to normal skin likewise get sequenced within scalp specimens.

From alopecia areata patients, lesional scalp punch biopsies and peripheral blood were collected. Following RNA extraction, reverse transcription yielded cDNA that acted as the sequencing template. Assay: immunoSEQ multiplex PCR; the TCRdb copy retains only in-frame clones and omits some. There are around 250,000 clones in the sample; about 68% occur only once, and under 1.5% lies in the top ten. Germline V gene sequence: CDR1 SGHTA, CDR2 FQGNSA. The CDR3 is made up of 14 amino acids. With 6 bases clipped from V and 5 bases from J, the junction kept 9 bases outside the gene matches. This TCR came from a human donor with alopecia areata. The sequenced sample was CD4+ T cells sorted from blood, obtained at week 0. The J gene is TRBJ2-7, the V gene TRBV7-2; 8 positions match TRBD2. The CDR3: CASRDNGGAHEQYF. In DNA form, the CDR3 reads TGTGCCAGCAGAGACAACGGGGGGGCCCACGAGCAGTACTTC.